The rows below give T cell receptor beta chains drawn from one sample of a study of blood T cells in healthy people across ages. TCRdb reprocessed the 5' RACE reads with MiXCR, giving one entry per CDR3 protein. The repertoire holds 850,000 or so distinct CDR3 sequences, 25% to 30% seen once, with roughly 17% in the top ten. The sample comprised blood. Receptors originate from a woman over 75 in good health. CDR3s include the opening cysteine and the closing phenylalanine or tryptophan. Fields, in order: V gene, J gene, CDR3 protein.

TRBV27	TRBJ2-1	CASKIQAGRSGEQFF
TRBV7-8	TRBJ2-5	CASSLVGTGPGETQYF
TRBV13	TRBJ2-7	CASSFGAEGAYEQYF
TRBV3-1	TRBJ1-4	CASSPPLGLGLFF
TRBV5-8	TRBJ2-2	CASSLGPRRELFF
TRBV7-2	TRBJ2-3	CASSLGGPKYTQYF
TRBV6-2/TRBV6-3	TRBJ2-2	CASSALGLRGNTGELFF
TRBV15	TRBJ2-1	CAASRGVESGEQFF
TRBV15	TRBJ1-4	CATSEGNNEKLFF
TRBV20-1	TRBJ1-5	CSAGGGNQPQHF
TRBV5-6	TRBJ2-6	CASSGRDRGFVLTF
TRBV20-1	TRBJ1-5	CSARSGTNQPQHF
TRBV7-8	TRBJ2-4	CASSLDRGDIQYF
TRBV20-1	TRBJ1-5	CSAASGQKGSNQPQHF
TRBV7-2	TRBJ2-1	CASSEDRGRYNEQFF
TRBV6-2/TRBV6-3	TRBJ1-6	CASRRVKTGVGNSPLHF
TRBV20-1	TRBJ2-6	CSARGGVSGANVLTF
TRBV9	TRBJ1-5	CASSVGSGGNQPQHF
TRBV12-3/TRBV12-4	TRBJ1-5	CASSLAQGSNQPQHF
TRBV4-2	TRBJ2-3	CASSQDILAESTDTQYF
TRBV10-3	TRBJ2-5	CAISPGEGRETQYF
TRBV7-9	TRBJ2-5	CASSLLEGRLLIQETQYF
TRBV27	TRBJ2-7	CASRNGGGGPYEQYF
TRBV6-5	TRBJ1-2	CASLPRDRLYGYTF
TRBV4-1	TRBJ2-6	CASSHRPNPNSGANVLTF
TRBV20-1	TRBJ2-5	CSATNPGQETQYF
TRBV2	TRBJ1-5	CATKTEKLSNQPQHF
TRBV27	TRBJ1-1	CATTREIGTGNTEAFF
TRBV11-2	TRBJ2-7	CASSFRSSSYEQYF
TRBV7-2	TRBJ2-7	CASAMSGVSYEQYF
TRBV29-1	TRBJ1-2	CSVEDDREGYTF
TRBV7-7	TRBJ2-5	CASSIGGEAETQYF
TRBV4-1	TRBJ2-1	CASSQKKTSGGSDEQFF
TRBV7-8	TRBJ1-1	CASSQQTANTEAFF
TRBV28	TRBJ1-2	CASRDPYRGGYTF
TRBV6-1	TRBJ2-5	CGSIYSRGAQEAQYF
TRBV27	TRBJ2-6	CASSFARGANVLTF
TRBV20-1	TRBJ1-5	CSAKAYAGDTSNQPQHF
TRBV7-2	TRBJ1-5	CASSLVSGQNQPQHF
TRBV20-1	TRBJ1-2	CSARDLGQGGYGYTF
TRBV6-1	TRBJ1-2	CASSQGGSHTF
TRBV7-2	TRBJ2-2	CASSLPLLQGAGELFF
TRBV12-3/TRBV12-4	TRBJ1-2	CASTFKTRPNYGYTF
TRBV7-2	TRBJ1-2	CASSLNGWGLDGYTF
TRBV20-1	TRBJ1-5	CSARRRDAQPQHF
TRBV20-1	TRBJ1-2	CSAWDKNNYGYTF
TRBV5-4	TRBJ2-5	CASSSIGGYQETQYF
TRBV4-3	TRBJ2-1	CASSQRQILYNEQFF
TRBV7-2	TRBJ2-5	CASNKAGTGVGETQYF
TRBV14	TRBJ1-1	CANSVGGNTEAFF
TRBV20-1	TRBJ2-7	CSARGASVEQYF
TRBV10-1	TRBJ2-3	CASSERQVGNRHTQYF
TRBV7-2	TRBJ2-5	CASSPSGIEETQYF
TRBV15	TRBJ2-3	CATSRDLSGGIDTQYF
TRBV7-9	TRBJ2-6	CASSLVVGPSGANVLTF
TRBV6-2/TRBV6-3	TRBJ1-2	CASSNTGLGSLGGYTF
TRBV5-6	TRBJ2-7	CASSSETGPYEQYF